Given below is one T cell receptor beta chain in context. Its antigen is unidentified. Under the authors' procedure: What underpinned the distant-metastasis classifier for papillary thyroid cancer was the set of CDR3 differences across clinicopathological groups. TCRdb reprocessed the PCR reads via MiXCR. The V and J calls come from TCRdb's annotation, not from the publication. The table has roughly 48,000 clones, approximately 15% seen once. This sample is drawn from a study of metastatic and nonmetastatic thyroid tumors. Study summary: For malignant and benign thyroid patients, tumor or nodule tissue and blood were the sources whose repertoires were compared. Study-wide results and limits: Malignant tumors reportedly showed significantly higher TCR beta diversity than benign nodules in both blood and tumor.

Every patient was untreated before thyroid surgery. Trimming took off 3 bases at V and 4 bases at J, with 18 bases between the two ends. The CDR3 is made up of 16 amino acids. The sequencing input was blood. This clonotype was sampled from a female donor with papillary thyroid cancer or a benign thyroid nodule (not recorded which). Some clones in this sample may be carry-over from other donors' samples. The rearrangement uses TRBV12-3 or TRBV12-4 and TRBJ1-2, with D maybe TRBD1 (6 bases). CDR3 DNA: TGTGCCAGCAGTTTTATGGGGGGACATGGGGTCTATGGCTACACCTTC. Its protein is CASSFMGGHGVYGYTF.